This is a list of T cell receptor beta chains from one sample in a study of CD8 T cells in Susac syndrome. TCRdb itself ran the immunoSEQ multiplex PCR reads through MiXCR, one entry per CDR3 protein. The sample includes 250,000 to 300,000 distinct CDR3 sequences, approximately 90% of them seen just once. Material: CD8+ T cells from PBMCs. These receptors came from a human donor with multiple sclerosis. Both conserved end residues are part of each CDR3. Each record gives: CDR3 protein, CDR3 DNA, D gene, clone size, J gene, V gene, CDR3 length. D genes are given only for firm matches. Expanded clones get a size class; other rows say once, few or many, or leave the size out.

cdr3_aa: CASSQEVQGALYEQYF; cdr3_nt: TGCGCCAGCAGCCAAGAGGTCCAGGGGGCGTTATACGAGCAGTACTTC; d_call: TRBD1; clone_size: -; j_call: TRBJ2-7; v_call: TRBV4-1; cdr3_length: 16
cdr3_aa: CATDQGGGSPLHF; cdr3_nt: TGTGCCACCGACCAGGGGGGGGGTTCACCCCTCCACTTT; d_call: TRBD1; clone_size: once; j_call: TRBJ1-6; v_call: TRBV6-2/TRBV6-3; cdr3_length: 13
cdr3_aa: CASSLSRGANVLTF; cdr3_nt: TGTGCCAGCAGTTTATCGAGAGGGGCCAACGTCCTGACTTTC; d_call: -; clone_size: once; j_call: TRBJ2-6; v_call: TRBV27; cdr3_length: 14
cdr3_aa: CASGWTTGEAFF; cdr3_nt: TGTGCTAGTGGTTGGACCACAGGTGAAGCTTTCTTT; d_call: -; clone_size: -; j_call: TRBJ1-1; v_call: TRBV12-5; cdr3_length: 12
cdr3_aa: CASSLAPTANTGELFF; cdr3_nt: TGTGCCAGCAGCTTAGCGCCGACAGCGAACACCGGGGAGCTGTTTTTT; d_call: -; clone_size: -; j_call: TRBJ2-2; v_call: TRBV7-9; cdr3_length: 16
cdr3_aa: CASSSGTPATQYF; cdr3_nt: TGTGCCAGCAGCTCAGGGACCCCTGCGACCCAGTACTTC; d_call: -; clone_size: -; j_call: TRBJ2-5; v_call: TRBV5-4; cdr3_length: 13
cdr3_aa: CASSRDDGSFAYGYTF; cdr3_nt: TGCGCCAGCAGCAGGGACGACGGCTCGTTCGCTTATGGCTACACCTTC; d_call: -; clone_size: -; j_call: TRBJ1-2; v_call: TRBV4-3; cdr3_length: 16
cdr3_aa: CASSQPTGGETQYF; cdr3_nt: TGTGCCAGCAGCCAACCCACAGGGGGTGAGACCCAGTACTTC; d_call: TRBD1; clone_size: -; j_call: TRBJ2-5; v_call: TRBV14; cdr3_length: 14
cdr3_aa: CATSDQGDDEQYF; cdr3_nt: TGTGCCACCAGTGATCAAGGGGACGACGAGCAGTACTTC; d_call: -; clone_size: -; j_call: TRBJ2-7; v_call: TRBV24-1; cdr3_length: 13
cdr3_aa: CASGLAGHYEQYF; cdr3_nt: TGTGCCAGCGGACTAGCGGGGCACTACGAGCAGTACTTC; d_call: TRBD2; clone_size: -; j_call: TRBJ2-7; v_call: TRBV18; cdr3_length: 13
cdr3_aa: CASNLRGDNTEAFF; cdr3_nt: TGTGCCAGCAACCTAAGGGGGGACAACACTGAAGCTTTCTTT; d_call: -; clone_size: -; j_call: TRBJ1-1; v_call: TRBV13; cdr3_length: 14
cdr3_aa: CASSHPYSNQPQHF; cdr3_nt: TGCGCCAGCAGCCATCCCTATAGCAATCAGCCCCAGCATTTT; d_call: -; clone_size: -; j_call: TRBJ1-5; v_call: TRBV4-1; cdr3_length: 14
cdr3_aa: CASSQVEADTQYF; cdr3_nt: TGCGCCAGCAGCCAAGTTGAGGCAGATACGCAGTATTTT; d_call: -; clone_size: few; j_call: TRBJ2-3; v_call: TRBV4-3; cdr3_length: 13
cdr3_aa: CAWSVDPGNTIYF; cdr3_nt: TGTGCCTGGAGTGTGGACCCGGGAAACACCATATATTTT; d_call: -; clone_size: -; j_call: TRBJ1-3; v_call: TRBV30; cdr3_length: 13
cdr3_aa: CSVEDPGSSGRAGEQFF; cdr3_nt: TGCAGCGTTGAAGATCCCGGATCAAGCGGGAGGGCCGGGGAGCAGTTCTTC; d_call: TRBD2; clone_size: -; j_call: TRBJ2-1; v_call: TRBV29-1; cdr3_length: 17
cdr3_aa: CASSNQGRETEAFF; cdr3_nt: TGTGCCAGCAGTAACCAAGGTCGGGAGACTGAAGCTTTCTTT; d_call: -; clone_size: once; j_call: TRBJ1-1; v_call: TRBV6-2/TRBV6-3; cdr3_length: 14
cdr3_aa: CATKMTASSGNTIYF; cdr3_nt: TGTGCCACCAAAATGACTGCCTCCTCTGGAAACACCATATATTTT; d_call: -; clone_size: once; j_call: TRBJ1-3; v_call: TRBV27; cdr3_length: 15
cdr3_aa: CAISDPPGQGADEQYF; cdr3_nt: TGTGCCATCAGTGATCCCCCGGGACAGGGGGCCGACGAGCAGTACTTC; d_call: TRBD1; clone_size: -; j_call: TRBJ2-7; v_call: TRBV10-3; cdr3_length: 16
cdr3_aa: CASSVGLAGGPMKEQFF; cdr3_nt: TGTGCCAGCAGCGTCGGACTAGCGGGAGGGCCAATGAAAGAGCAGTTCTTC; d_call: TRBD2; clone_size: -; j_call: TRBJ2-1; v_call: TRBV13; cdr3_length: 17
cdr3_aa: CASSLTAGIGNEQFF; cdr3_nt: TGTGCCAGCAGCTTAACCGCGGGGATTGGCAATGAGCAGTTCTTC; d_call: -; clone_size: -; j_call: TRBJ2-1; v_call: TRBV7-3; cdr3_length: 15
cdr3_aa: CSVEGLRGAGGYTF; cdr3_nt: TGCAGCGTTGAAGGCCTTCGGGGGGCAGGGGGCTACACCTTC; d_call: -; clone_size: -; j_call: TRBJ1-2; v_call: TRBV29-1; cdr3_length: 14
cdr3_aa: CATSGLNTISYNEQFF; cdr3_nt: TGTGCCACCAGTGGCTTAAATACCATCTCCTACAATGAGCAGTTCTTC; d_call: -; clone_size: -; j_call: TRBJ2-1; v_call: TRBV24-1; cdr3_length: 16
cdr3_aa: CASSISGASGTHEQYF; cdr3_nt: TGTGCCAGTAGTATTTCGGGGGCTAGCGGGACCCACGAGCAGTACTTC; d_call: TRBD2; clone_size: -; j_call: TRBJ2-7; v_call: TRBV19; cdr3_length: 16
cdr3_aa: CASASGFRANEQFF; cdr3_nt: TGTGCCAGCGCTTCAGGGTTTCGGGCCAATGAGCAGTTCTTC; d_call: -; clone_size: -; j_call: TRBJ2-1; v_call: TRBV28; cdr3_length: 14
cdr3_aa: CSVLRGGADEQFF; cdr3_nt: TGCAGCGTTCTTCGCGGGGGGGCCGATGAGCAGTTCTTC; d_call: TRBD2; clone_size: once; j_call: TRBJ2-1; v_call: TRBV29-1; cdr3_length: 13
cdr3_aa: CASRNFPGLAAGEQFF; cdr3_nt: TGTGCCAGCAGGAACTTTCCGGGACTAGCGGCGGGTGAGCAGTTCTTC; d_call: TRBD2; clone_size: -; j_call: TRBJ2-1; v_call: TRBV2; cdr3_length: 16
cdr3_aa: CASSPRGQGWTDTQYF; cdr3_nt: TGTGCCAGCAGCCCTAGGGGACAGGGATGGACAGATACGCAGTATTTT; d_call: TRBD1; clone_size: -; j_call: TRBJ2-3; v_call: TRBV14; cdr3_length: 16
cdr3_aa: CASSAGGQGSSLTYEQYF; cdr3_nt: TGTGCCAGCAGCGCGGGGGGACAGGGTAGTTCGTTAACCTACGAGCAGTACTTC; d_call: TRBD1; clone_size: -; j_call: TRBJ2-7; v_call: TRBV9; cdr3_length: 18
cdr3_aa: CASSLTPGQGYEPQHF; cdr3_nt: TGTGCCAGCAGCTTAACACCGGGACAGGGCTATGAGCCCCAGCATTTT; d_call: TRBD1; clone_size: -; j_call: TRBJ1-5; v_call: TRBV7-8; cdr3_length: 16
cdr3_aa: CASSELIGGEKLFF; cdr3_nt: TGTGCCAGCAGTGAACTGATTGGTGGTGAAAAACTGTTTTTT; d_call: -; clone_size: -; j_call: TRBJ1-4; v_call: TRBV6-1; cdr3_length: 14
cdr3_aa: CASGREGPDTQYF; cdr3_nt: TGTGCCAGTGGGCGGGAGGGGCCAGATACGCAGTATTTT; d_call: TRBD2; clone_size: -; j_call: TRBJ2-3; v_call: TRBV9; cdr3_length: 13
cdr3_aa: CATNRREQDEQYF; cdr3_nt: TGTGCCACCAACAGGCGGGAGCAAGACGAGCAGTACTTC; d_call: TRBD2; clone_size: -; j_call: TRBJ2-7; v_call: TRBV5-4; cdr3_length: 13
cdr3_aa: CASSIGGQGHEQYF; cdr3_nt: TGTGCCAGTAGTATAGGTGGACAGGGCCACGAGCAGTACTTC; d_call: TRBD1; clone_size: -; j_call: TRBJ2-7; v_call: TRBV19; cdr3_length: 14
cdr3_aa: CSAPGPSALGEQFF; cdr3_nt: TGCAGCGCTCCGGGACCCAGCGCTTTGGGTGAGCAGTTCTTC; d_call: -; clone_size: -; j_call: TRBJ2-1; v_call: TRBV29-1; cdr3_length: 14
cdr3_aa: CASSYSKAMNNEQFF; cdr3_nt: TGTGCCAGCAGTTACTCGAAGGCCATGAACAATGAGCAGTTCTTC; d_call: -; clone_size: -; j_call: TRBJ2-1; v_call: TRBV6-5; cdr3_length: 15
cdr3_aa: CASSGGTSSYEQYF; cdr3_nt: TGTGCCAGCAGTGGGGGGACTAGCTCCTACGAGCAGTACTTC; d_call: TRBD2; clone_size: -; j_call: TRBJ2-7; v_call: TRBV7-9; cdr3_length: 14
cdr3_aa: CASSGGWADTDTQYF; cdr3_nt: TGCGCCAGCAGCGGGGGGTGGGCGGACACAGATACGCAGTATTTT; d_call: -; clone_size: few; j_call: TRBJ2-3; v_call: TRBV5-1; cdr3_length: 15
cdr3_aa: CASSLKLPQVPTYEQYF; cdr3_nt: TGTGCCAGCAGTTTGAAGCTTCCACAGGTTCCCACCTACGAGCAGTACTTC; d_call: -; clone_size: -; j_call: TRBJ2-7; v_call: TRBV13; cdr3_length: 17
cdr3_aa: CATSEDRVSYNEQFF; cdr3_nt: TGCGCCACCTCAGAGGACAGGGTGTCCTACAATGAGCAGTTCTTC; d_call: TRBD1; clone_size: -; j_call: TRBJ2-1; v_call: TRBV4-3; cdr3_length: 15
cdr3_aa: CASSPGHRRGMDTQYF; cdr3_nt: TGTGCCAGCAGCCCCGGACATCGGCGTGGTATGGATACGCAGTATTTT; d_call: -; clone_size: -; j_call: TRBJ2-3; v_call: TRBV3-1; cdr3_length: 16
cdr3_aa: CASSYELAGDYNEQFF; cdr3_nt: TGCGCCAGCAGCTATGAACTAGCGGGAGATTACAATGAGCAGTTCTTC; d_call: TRBD2; clone_size: -; j_call: TRBJ2-1; v_call: TRBV5-1; cdr3_length: 16
cdr3_aa: CASSRATGGNTEAFF; cdr3_nt: TGCGCCAGCAGCCGAGCAACAGGGGGGAACACTGAAGCTTTCTTT; d_call: TRBD1; clone_size: -; j_call: TRBJ1-1; v_call: TRBV4-1; cdr3_length: 15
cdr3_aa: CASSIGGEQFF; cdr3_nt: TGTGCCAGTAGCATCGGGGGGGAGCAGTTCTTC; d_call: TRBD2; clone_size: few; j_call: TRBJ2-1; v_call: TRBV19; cdr3_length: 11
cdr3_aa: CASRPPPGWGTDTQYF; cdr3_nt: TGTGCCAGCCGTCCTCCCCCAGGGTGGGGCACAGATACGCAGTATTTT; d_call: -; clone_size: -; j_call: TRBJ2-3; v_call: TRBV2; cdr3_length: 16
cdr3_aa: CATSTLEGVNEQFF; cdr3_nt: TGTGCCACCAGCACCCTTGAGGGAGTCAATGAGCAGTTCTTC; d_call: -; clone_size: -; j_call: TRBJ2-1; v_call: TRBV15; cdr3_length: 14
cdr3_aa: CASSSEPSVAFF; cdr3_nt: TGTGCCAGCAGCTCCGAGCCCAGCGTGGCTTTCTTT; d_call: -; clone_size: -; j_call: TRBJ1-1; v_call: TRBV11-2; cdr3_length: 12
cdr3_aa: CASSQELATDTQYF; cdr3_nt: TGTGCCAGCAGCCAAGAGCTAGCAACAGATACGCAGTATTTT; d_call: -; clone_size: few; j_call: TRBJ2-3; v_call: TRBV7-2; cdr3_length: 14
cdr3_aa: CASSIVRSRTGELFF; cdr3_nt: TGTGCCAGTAGTATTGTGCGCTCACGAACCGGGGAGCTGTTTTTT; d_call: -; clone_size: -; j_call: TRBJ2-2; v_call: TRBV19; cdr3_length: 15
cdr3_aa: CASSYTLRQVESTDTQYF; cdr3_nt: TGTGCCAGCAGTTACACTCTCCGACAGGTCGAAAGCACAGATACGCAGTATTTT; d_call: -; clone_size: -; j_call: TRBJ2-3; v_call: TRBV12-3/TRBV12-4; cdr3_length: 18
cdr3_aa: CASSIATRGGTEAFF; cdr3_nt: TGTGCCAGTAGTATAGCTACAAGGGGTGGCACTGAAGCTTTCTTT; d_call: -; clone_size: -; j_call: TRBJ1-1; v_call: TRBV19; cdr3_length: 15
cdr3_aa: CASSTGLAAPYEQYF; cdr3_nt: TGTGCCAGCAGTACGGGACTAGCGGCCCCCTACGAGCAGTACTTC; d_call: TRBD2; clone_size: -; j_call: TRBJ2-7; v_call: TRBV27; cdr3_length: 15
cdr3_aa: CSARAGGNYGYTF; cdr3_nt: TGCAGTGCTAGAGCGGGGGGCAACTATGGCTACACCTTC; d_call: -; clone_size: -; j_call: TRBJ1-2; v_call: TRBV20-1; cdr3_length: 13
cdr3_aa: CASSLDVPETNEKLFF; cdr3_nt: TGTGCCAGCAGCCTGGACGTCCCGGAGACTAATGAAAAACTGTTTTTT; d_call: -; clone_size: -; j_call: TRBJ1-4; v_call: TRBV12-3/TRBV12-4; cdr3_length: 16
cdr3_aa: CASSWTWEKAGEQYF; cdr3_nt: TGTGCCAGCAGTTGGACGTGGGAGAAGGCTGGAGAGCAGTACTTC; d_call: -; clone_size: -; j_call: TRBJ2-7; v_call: TRBV12-3/TRBV12-4; cdr3_length: 15